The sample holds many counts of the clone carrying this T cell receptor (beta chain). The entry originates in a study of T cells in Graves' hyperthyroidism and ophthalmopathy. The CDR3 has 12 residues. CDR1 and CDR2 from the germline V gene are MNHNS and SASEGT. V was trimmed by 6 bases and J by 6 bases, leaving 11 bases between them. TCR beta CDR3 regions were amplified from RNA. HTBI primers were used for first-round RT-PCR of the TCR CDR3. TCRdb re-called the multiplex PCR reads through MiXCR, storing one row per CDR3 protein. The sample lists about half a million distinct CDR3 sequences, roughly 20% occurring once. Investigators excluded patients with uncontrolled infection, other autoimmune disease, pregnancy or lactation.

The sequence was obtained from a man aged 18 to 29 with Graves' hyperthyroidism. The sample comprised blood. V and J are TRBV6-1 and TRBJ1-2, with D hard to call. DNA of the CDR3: TGTGCCAGCAGCCCGGACGTACATGGCTACACCTTC. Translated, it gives CASSPDVHGYTF.